Listed below are T cell receptor beta chains from one sample, sequenced in a study of CD8+ T cells in alopecia areata. Assay: immunoSEQ multiplex PCR; the TCRdb copy retains only in-frame clones and omits some. The profile covers around 200,000 clones, with roughly 60% appearing a single time and around 1.6% taken by the ten largest. Sequenced here: CD4+ T cells sorted from blood, sampled at week 0. The receptors stem from a human donor with alopecia areata. Each CDR3 is given with its conserved first and last residue. D genes are given only for firm matches. Some rows mark clone size as missing; the rest say once, few, many or name a class of expanded clone.

D,V,J,size,DNA,CDR3
.,TRBV10-3,TRBJ1-1,.,TGTGCCATCAGTGTGGACAGTCCTGGCACTGAAGCTTTCTTT,CAISVDSPGTEAFF
.,TRBV27,TRBJ1-1,.,TGTGCCAGCAGTTTGGGACCTGATGATCAAAGGGCTTTCTTT,CASSLGPDDQRAFF
.,TRBV12-5,TRBJ1-1,.,TGTGCTAGTGGTTTGGTACGCGAGTCAAGGAACACTGAAGCTTTCTTT,CASGLVRESRNTEAFF
TRBD2,TRBV30,TRBJ2-1,.,TGTGCCTGGAGTGTACGGCTAGCGGGGGCCAACAATGAGCAGTTCTTC,CAWSVRLAGANNEQFF
.,TRBV30,TRBJ2-1,.,TGTGCCTGGAGTGTACGGGGGTCCCGGGGTGAGCAGTTCTTC,CAWSVRGSRGEQFF
.,TRBV30,TRBJ2-7,.,TGTGCCTGGAGTGTTACAGGGATATCCGAGCAGTACTTC,CAWSVTGISEQYF
TRBD1,TRBV18,TRBJ2-7,.,TGTGCCAGCTCCCGGGACAGAGTAATGTACGAGCAGTACTTC,CASSRDRVMYEQYF
TRBD1,TRBV2,TRBJ1-2,.,TGTGCCAGCCGCAGGGGGGACTATGGCTACACCTTC,CASRRGDYGYTF
.,TRBV25-1,TRBJ2-3,.,TGTGCCAGCAGGAGGGGGGTGCATACGCAGTATTTT,CASRRGVHTQYF
TRBD1,TRBV5-4,TRBJ1-2,few,TGTGCCAGCAGCTCGTATACCAGGGGGCGATCGTATGGCTACACCTTC,CASSSYTRGRSYGYTF
.,TRBV6-6,TRBJ1-2,.,TGTGCCAGCAGCCTTGGGACGGGTAACTATGGCTACACCTTC,CASSLGTGNYGYTF
.,TRBV5-6,TRBJ2-6,.,TGTGCCAGCAGCCTACCCTCTGGGGCCAACGTCCTGACTTTC,CASSLPSGANVLTF
.,TRBV7-2,TRBJ1-1,.,TGTGCCAGCAACGACAGCCCAGGATTGAACACTGAAGCTTTCTTT,CASNDSPGLNTEAFF
.,TRBV7-2,TRBJ1-2,.,TGTGCCAGCAGCTTAGGTCGGGCGCTCAGCTATGGCTACACCTTC,CASSLGRALSYGYTF
.,TRBV29-1,TRBJ2-3,once,TGCAGCGTTGAACAGGGCAGAAGCACAGATACGCAGTATTTT,CSVEQGRSTDTQYF
.,TRBV25-1,TRBJ1-2,.,TGTGCCAGCAGTGAGATGGGACAACCAGGCTACACCTTC,CASSEMGQPGYTF